The rows below give T cell receptor beta chains drawn from one sample of a study of shared T cell receptors in the human thymus. The data were produced by immunoSEQ multiplex PCR, yet TCRdb's version contains in-frame clones alone and is incomplete. The sample has some 700,000 clones; roughly 85% are singletons. These same data were also listed under a study on human thymus T cells.

The sequenced sample was thymocytes. The receptors derive from a girl less than two years old with a congenital heart defect. The conserved cysteine and the conserved F or W are not part of the CDR3 here.

v_call: TRBV5-5
j_call: TRBJ1-2
cdr3_aa: ASSPQVRRGYGYT

v_call: TRBV25-1
j_call: TRBJ1-2
cdr3_aa: ASSRQGAWNGYT

v_call: TRBV6-4
j_call: TRBJ1-6
cdr3_aa: ASIVGDRQQNSPLH

v_call: TRBV5-4
j_call: TRBJ2-1
cdr3_aa: ASSCTSGGADEQF

v_call: TRBV7-2
j_call: TRBJ1-2
cdr3_aa: ASSLATPRGGYT

v_call: TRBV7-6
j_call: TRBJ1-5
cdr3_aa: ASSDGTGYSNQPQH

v_call: TRBV28
j_call: TRBJ1-2
cdr3_aa: ASSSRTGDGYT

v_call: TRBV5-4
j_call: TRBJ1-4
cdr3_aa: ASSLDRGLNEKLF

v_call: TRBV5-4
j_call: TRBJ2-7
cdr3_aa: ASSSHYATEQY

v_call: TRBV7-6
j_call: TRBJ2-7
cdr3_aa: ASSLSPGRSYEQY

v_call: TRBV5-6
j_call: TRBJ2-5
cdr3_aa: ASSSIQTQY

v_call: TRBV7-9
j_call: TRBJ2-7
cdr3_aa: ASGEVYEQY

v_call: TRBV7-3
j_call: TRBJ1-1
cdr3_aa: ASSYLGGWTEAF

v_call: TRBV19
j_call: TRBJ1-1
cdr3_aa: ASSDPDRAKDMNTEAF

v_call: TRBV6-6
j_call: TRBJ1-2
cdr3_aa: ASSSNTQVNYGYT

v_call: TRBV4-1
j_call: TRBJ1-1
cdr3_aa: ASSQDTMNTEAF

v_call: TRBV19
j_call: TRBJ2-1
cdr3_aa: ATTKTRGFSYNEQF

v_call: TRBV7-2
j_call: TRBJ2-7
cdr3_aa: ASSLGLRTYEQY

v_call: TRBV7-2
j_call: TRBJ2-7
cdr3_aa: ASSSLILAGYYEQY

v_call: TRBV5-1
j_call: TRBJ1-6
cdr3_aa: ASSLGGLSPLH

v_call: TRBV27
j_call: TRBJ1-2
cdr3_aa: ASSQGQGDYYGGYT

v_call: TRBV4-3
j_call: TRBJ1-2
cdr3_aa: ASSQVRIRGTLINYGYT

v_call: TRBV10-3
j_call: TRBJ1-4
cdr3_aa: AISEQGQGEKLF

v_call: TRBV9
j_call: TRBJ2-7
cdr3_aa: ASSTDRGRGEQY

v_call: TRBV27
j_call: TRBJ2-7
cdr3_aa: ASSPRDRSYEQY

v_call: TRBV5-5
j_call: TRBJ1-4
cdr3_aa: ASRRNPGQTDGEKLF

v_call: TRBV4-1
j_call: TRBJ1-3
cdr3_aa: ASSQVTARPSSGNTIY

v_call: TRBV6-6
j_call: TRBJ1-4
cdr3_aa: ASASGAANEKLF

v_call: TRBV19
j_call: TRBJ2-1
cdr3_aa: ATESQVHLGGGEQF

v_call: TRBV6-4
j_call: TRBJ2-7
cdr3_aa: ASSSITGTPTYEQY

v_call: TRBV6-1
j_call: TRBJ1-6
cdr3_aa: ASSTQTGPNSPLH

v_call: TRBV5-4
j_call: TRBJ2-7
cdr3_aa: ASSLGGRRRDSYEQY

v_call: TRBV7-3
j_call: TRBJ2-1
cdr3_aa: ASSLTGGTHNEQF

v_call: TRBV7-9
j_call: TRBJ2-1
cdr3_aa: ASSLYRGDLNEQF

v_call: TRBV7-2
j_call: TRBJ1-1
cdr3_aa: ASSLGGRGRNTEAF

v_call: TRBV19
j_call: TRBJ1-5
cdr3_aa: ASSTHRGGRTGQPQH

v_call: TRBV28
j_call: TRBJ1-5
cdr3_aa: ASSCPSRGGSNQPQH

v_call: TRBV11-1
j_call: TRBJ1-3
cdr3_aa: ASSNGGRGTGNTIY

v_call: TRBV11-2
j_call: TRBJ2-3
cdr3_aa: ASSPQGAVVVTDTQY

v_call: TRBV5-6
j_call: TRBJ2-7
cdr3_aa: ASRAGPPSSNEQY

v_call: TRBV10-3
j_call: TRBJ1-1
cdr3_aa: AISDSGVRGQSTEAF

v_call: TRBV10-1
j_call: TRBJ1-3
cdr3_aa: ASSPIRGFSGNTIY

v_call: TRBV7-3
j_call: TRBJ1-1
cdr3_aa: ASSIGPGQGNTEAF

v_call: TRBV19
j_call: TRBJ2-2
cdr3_aa: ASSILAGENTGELF

v_call: TRBV4-1
j_call: TRBJ2-4
cdr3_aa: ASSQRPISPQGAKNIQY

v_call: TRBV28
j_call: TRBJ1-1
cdr3_aa: ASGSRAANTEAF

v_call: TRBV4-3
j_call: TRBJ1-1
cdr3_aa: ASSQDAAGGVNTEAF

v_call: TRBV19
j_call: TRBJ2-6
cdr3_aa: ASSIHVVAPSRDANVLT

v_call: TRBV6-6
j_call: TRBJ1-5
cdr3_aa: ASRGDRSSNQPQH

v_call: TRBV5-5
j_call: TRBJ2-2
cdr3_aa: ASRVDREIGDTGELF

v_call: TRBV7-9
j_call: TRBJ1-1
cdr3_aa: ASSLWGRNTEAF

v_call: TRBV14
j_call: TRBJ2-5
cdr3_aa: ASSQAGGTSY

v_call: TRBV7-9
j_call: TRBJ1-1
cdr3_aa: ASSPGDGLNTEAF

v_call: TRBV6-1
j_call: TRBJ2-2
cdr3_aa: ASSVSGLAGGPLTRELF